This T cell receptor (beta chain) came from a study of Ad26.COV2.S vaccination and SARS-CoV-2 variants. Findings of the study overall: Reportedly, after vaccination the spike-specific CD8+ and CD4+ T cell responses displayed substantial breadth.

Regarding this clone: Antigen: not known.

The table came from immunoSEQ multiplex PCR; TCRdb's copy has only in-frame clones and leaves some out. The sample lists around 100,000 clones, roughly 85% seen once, with 15% to 20% in the top ten. The CDR3 contains 18 residues. Germline V gives CDR1 SGHRS, CDR2 YFSETQ. J was trimmed by 2 bases and V by 0 bases; bases with no gene match: 13. Sample: peripheral blood, taken after recovery from COVID-19. This receptor was obtained from a human donor who had recovered from COVID-19. The V and J genes are TRBV5-1 and TRBJ2-7; 8 bases align to TRBD2. The CDR3 bases are TGCGCCAGCAGCTTGGGCGTAGCGGGACGTATAGTCACCTACGAGCAGTACTTC. This translates into CASSLGVAGRIVTYEQYF.